Listed below are T cell receptor beta chains from one sample, sequenced in a study of T cells after yellow fever vaccination. TCRdb itself ran the 5' RACE reads through MiXCR, one entry per CDR3 protein. This table has hundreds of thousands of distinct CDR3 sequences, around a fifth appearing once. This material consisted of PBMCs, taken more than 20 days after the first yellow fever vaccination. These receptors all stem from a man younger than 30 who received the YFV17D yellow fever vaccine. Each CDR3 is given with its conserved first and last residue. D genes are given only for firm matches. Clone size is stated in some rows and not others, as once, few, many or a class when expanded.

J: TRBJ2-5; size: .; D: .; V: TRBV6-5; DNA: TGTGCCAGCAGTTCCGCCCGAGGGCGAGAGACCCAGTACTTC; CDR3: CASSSARGRETQYF
J: TRBJ2-1; size: once; D: .; V: TRBV20-1; DNA: TGCAGTGCTAGAGATCAGGGGGGAAGCTCCTACAATGAGCAGTTCTTC; CDR3: CSARDQGGSSYNEQFF
J: TRBJ2-1; size: many; D: .; V: TRBV18; DNA: TGTGCCAGCTCACCACCGGCTCCAGGGGAGGTTGGTGAGCAGTTCTTC; CDR3: CASSPPAPGEVGEQFF
J: TRBJ2-4; size: .; D: TRBD1; V: TRBV2; DNA: TGTGCCAGCAGTGCGGGACAGGGGCTACTCGTACTAGCCAAAAACATTCAGTACTTC; CDR3: CASSAGQGLLVLAKNIQYF
J: TRBJ2-7; size: .; D: .; V: TRBV4-3; DNA: TGCGCCAGCAGCCAAGATGCGTCCCTTGACAGGTCCTACGAGCAGTACTTC; CDR3: CASSQDASLDRSYEQYF
J: TRBJ2-1; size: once; D: .; V: TRBV5-4; DNA: TGTGCCAGCAGCTGGGTCCTGGCGCGCAATGAGCAGTTCTTC; CDR3: CASSWVLARNEQFF
J: TRBJ2-3; size: few; D: TRBD2; V: TRBV12-3/TRBV12-4; DNA: TGTGCCAGCAGTAGGACTAGCTGGGACACAGATACGCAGTATTTT; CDR3: CASSRTSWDTDTQYF
J: TRBJ1-5; size: .; D: TRBD1; V: TRBV20-1; DNA: TGCAGTGCCCCCACCCGGAGGGGGCCAAATCAACCCCAGCATTTT; CDR3: CSAPTRRGPNQPQHF
J: TRBJ1-2; size: .; D: TRBD1; V: TRBV18; DNA: TGTGCCAGCTCACCAAGGGACAGCTATGGCTACACCTTC; CDR3: CASSPRDSYGYTF
J: TRBJ2-7; size: .; D: TRBD2; V: TRBV7-2; DNA: TGTGCCAGCAGCTCAGCACGGGGGGGGTCCTACGAGCAGTACTTC; CDR3: CASSSARGGSYEQYF
J: TRBJ1-2; size: few; D: .; V: TRBV9; DNA: TGTGCCAGCAGCGTAGGGGCAGACCTTAACTATGGCTACACCTTC; CDR3: CASSVGADLNYGYTF
J: TRBJ1-2; size: .; D: .; V: TRBV12-3/TRBV12-4; DNA: TGTGCCAGCAGTTTAATGGGGGGCTCTGGGGGCTACACCTTC; CDR3: CASSLMGGSGGYTF
J: TRBJ2-2; size: few; D: TRBD2; V: TRBV12-3/TRBV12-4; DNA: TGTGCCAGCAGCCGACTAGCATTGGACACCGGGGAGCTGTTTTTT; CDR3: CASSRLALDTGELFF
J: TRBJ2-7; size: .; D: .; V: TRBV6-2/TRBV6-3; DNA: TGTGCCAAGAGTTTTTGTACGCCCTACGAGCAGTACTTC; CDR3: CAKSFCTPYEQYF
J: TRBJ1-5; size: .; D: .; V: TRBV20-1; DNA: TGCAGTGCTATCCTGACAGATTATAGCAATCAGCCCCAGCATTTT; CDR3: CSAILTDYSNQPQHF
J: TRBJ1-2; size: .; D: TRBD1; V: TRBV27; DNA: TGTGCCAGCAGTTTGCAGGGGGGTAGGAACTATGGCTACACCTTC; CDR3: CASSLQGGRNYGYTF